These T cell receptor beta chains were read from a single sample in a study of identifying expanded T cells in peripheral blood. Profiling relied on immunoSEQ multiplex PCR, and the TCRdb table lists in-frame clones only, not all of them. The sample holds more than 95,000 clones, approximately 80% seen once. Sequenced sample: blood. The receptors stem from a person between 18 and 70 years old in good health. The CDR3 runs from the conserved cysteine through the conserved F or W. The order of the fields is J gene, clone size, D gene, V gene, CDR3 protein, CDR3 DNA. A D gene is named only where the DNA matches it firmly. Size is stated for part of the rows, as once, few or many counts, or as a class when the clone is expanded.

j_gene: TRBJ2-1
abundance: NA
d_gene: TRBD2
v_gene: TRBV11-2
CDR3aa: CASSTSVLLRGGEQFF
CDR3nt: TGTGCCAGCAGTACTAGCGTTCTCCTCCGGGGGGGTGAGCAGTTCTTC

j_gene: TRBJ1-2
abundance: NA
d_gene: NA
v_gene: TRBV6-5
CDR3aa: CASRQSIQGDGYTF
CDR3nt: TGTGCCAGCAGGCAATCGATACAGGGCGATGGCTACACCTTC

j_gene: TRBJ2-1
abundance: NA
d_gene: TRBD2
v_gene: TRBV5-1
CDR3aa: CASSLAPQGTSGGVFYNEQFF
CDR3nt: TGCGCCAGCAGCTTGGCCCCACAAGGGACTAGCGGGGGGGTATTCTACAATGAGCAGTTCTTC

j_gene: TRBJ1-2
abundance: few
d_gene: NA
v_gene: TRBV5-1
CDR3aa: CASSLLSTDFYGYTF
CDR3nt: TGCGCCAGCAGCTTGTTGTCTACAGATTTCTATGGCTACACCTTC

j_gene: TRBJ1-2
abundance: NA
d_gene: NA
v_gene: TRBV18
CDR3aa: CASSPSADLGYTF
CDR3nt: TGTGCCAGCTCACCTTCAGCAGATCTTGGCTACACCTTC

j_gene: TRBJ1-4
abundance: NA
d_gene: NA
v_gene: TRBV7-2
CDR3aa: CASSKQGITNEKLFF
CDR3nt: TGTGCCAGCAGCAAGCAGGGTATCACTAATGAAAAACTGTTTTTT

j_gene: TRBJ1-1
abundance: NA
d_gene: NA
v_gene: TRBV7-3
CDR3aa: CASSLRRGSEAFF
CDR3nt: TGTGCCAGCAGCTTGCGGCGGGGCTCTGAAGCTTTCTTT

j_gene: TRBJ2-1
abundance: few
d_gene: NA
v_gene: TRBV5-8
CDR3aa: CASSLYGGRINEQFF
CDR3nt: TGTGCCAGCAGCCTATACGGGGGGCGGATCAATGAGCAGTTCTTC

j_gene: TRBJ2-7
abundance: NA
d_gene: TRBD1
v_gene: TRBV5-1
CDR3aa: CASSLAWGQSYEQYF
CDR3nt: TGCGCCAGCAGCTTGGCTTGGGGACAGTCCTACGAGCAGTACTTC

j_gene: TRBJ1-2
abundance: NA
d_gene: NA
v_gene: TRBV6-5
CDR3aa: CASSPIGQGRFTF
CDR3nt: TGTGCCAGCAGCCCGATTGGGCAGGGGAGGTTCACCTTC

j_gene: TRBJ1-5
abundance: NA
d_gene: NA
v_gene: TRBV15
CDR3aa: CATSRDPRERSNQPQHF
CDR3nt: TGTGCCACCAGCAGAGACCCGCGGGAGAGGAGCAATCAGCCCCAGCATTTT

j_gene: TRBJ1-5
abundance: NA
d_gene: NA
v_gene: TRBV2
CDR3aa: CASSPNRLDSNQPQHF
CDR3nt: TGTGCCAGCAGTCCGAATCGATTGGACAGCAATCAGCCCCAGCATTTT

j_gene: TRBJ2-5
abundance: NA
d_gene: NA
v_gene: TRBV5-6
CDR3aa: CASSSDSKTQYF
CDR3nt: TGTGCCAGCAGCTCCGACAGCAAGACCCAGTACTTC

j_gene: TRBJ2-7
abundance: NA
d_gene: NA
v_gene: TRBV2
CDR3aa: CASSVQQVDEQYF
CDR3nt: TGTGCCAGCAGTGTTCAACAGGTCGACGAGCAGTACTTC

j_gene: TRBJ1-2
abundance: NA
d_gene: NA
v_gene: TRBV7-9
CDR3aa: CASSPQFRDNYGYTF
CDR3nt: TGTGCCAGCAGCCCGCAATTCCGGGATAACTATGGCTACACCTTC

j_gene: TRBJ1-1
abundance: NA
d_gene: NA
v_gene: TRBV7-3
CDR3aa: CASSSIVCDTEAFF
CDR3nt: TGTGCCAGCAGCTCAATCGTGTGTGACACTGAAGCTTTCTTT

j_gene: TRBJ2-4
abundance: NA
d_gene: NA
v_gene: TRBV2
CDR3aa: CASAPVASRNIQYF
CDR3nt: TGTGCCAGTGCGCCGGTGGCTAGCCGGAACATTCAGTACTTC

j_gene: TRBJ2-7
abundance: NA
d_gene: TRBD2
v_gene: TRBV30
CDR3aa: CAWSGAAGGMSEQYF
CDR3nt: TGTGCCTGGAGTGGGGCAGCGGGGGGGATGAGTGAGCAGTACTTC

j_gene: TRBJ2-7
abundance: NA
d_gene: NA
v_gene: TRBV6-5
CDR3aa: CASKPGPSYEQYF
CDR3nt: TGTGCCAGCAAGCCAGGGCCGTCCTACGAGCAGTACTTC

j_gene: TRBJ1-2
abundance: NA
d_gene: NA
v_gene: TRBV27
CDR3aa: CASSFTGTNYGYTF
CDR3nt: TGTGCCAGCAGCTTTACTGGGACAAACTATGGCTACACCTTC

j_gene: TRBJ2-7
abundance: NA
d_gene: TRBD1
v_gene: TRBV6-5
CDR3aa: CASSYSTGRQYF
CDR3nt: TGTGCCAGCAGTTACTCGACAGGGCGGCAGTACTTC

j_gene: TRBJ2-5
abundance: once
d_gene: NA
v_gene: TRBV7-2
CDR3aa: CASSTTETQYF
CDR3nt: TGTGCCAGCAGCACAACAGAGACCCAGTACTTC

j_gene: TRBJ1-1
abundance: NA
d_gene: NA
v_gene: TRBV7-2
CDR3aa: CAEGVNTEAFF
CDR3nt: TGTGCCGAGGGGGTAAACACTGAAGCTTTCTTT

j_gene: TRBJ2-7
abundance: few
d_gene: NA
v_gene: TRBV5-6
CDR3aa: CASSFQQGSYEQYF
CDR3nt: TGTGCCAGCAGCTTCCAACAGGGCTCCTACGAGCAGTACTTC

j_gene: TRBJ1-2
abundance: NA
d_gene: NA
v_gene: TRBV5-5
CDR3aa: CASSFFPLSNYGYTF
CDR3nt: TGTGCCAGCAGCTTTTTTCCGCTGTCTAACTATGGCTACACCTTC

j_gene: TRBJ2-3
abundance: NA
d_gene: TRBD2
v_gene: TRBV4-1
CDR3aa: CASSQGATSGWGDTQYF
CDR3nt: TGCGCCAGCAGCCAAGGCGCCACTAGCGGGTGGGGGGATACGCAGTATTTT

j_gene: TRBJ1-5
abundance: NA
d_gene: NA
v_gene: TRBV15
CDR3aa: CATSTERAGIQPQHF
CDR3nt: TGTGCCACCAGCACCGAGCGGGCGGGGATTCAGCCCCAGCATTTT